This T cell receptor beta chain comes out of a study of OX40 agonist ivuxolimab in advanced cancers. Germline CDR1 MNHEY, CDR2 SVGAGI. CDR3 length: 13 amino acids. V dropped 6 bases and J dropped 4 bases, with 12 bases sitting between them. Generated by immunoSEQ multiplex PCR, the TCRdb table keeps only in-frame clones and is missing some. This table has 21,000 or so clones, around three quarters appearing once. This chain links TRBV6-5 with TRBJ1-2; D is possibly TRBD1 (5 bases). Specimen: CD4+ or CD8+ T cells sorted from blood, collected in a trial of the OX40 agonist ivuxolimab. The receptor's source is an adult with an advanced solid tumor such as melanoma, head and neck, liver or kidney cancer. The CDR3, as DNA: TGTGCCAGCAGGGACACCCTCTTCTATGGCTACACCTTC. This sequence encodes CASRDTLFYGYTF.